Listed below are T cell receptor beta chains from one sample, sequenced in a study of OX40 agonist ivuxolimab in advanced cancers. Profiling relied on immunoSEQ multiplex PCR, and the TCRdb table lists in-frame clones only, not all of them. The top ten clones hold roughly 19% of a sample with 30,000 or so clones, about 88% of them seen once. This sample comprised CD4+ or CD8+ T cells sorted from blood, obtained in a trial of the OX40 agonist ivuxolimab. All receptors come from an adult with an advanced solid tumor such as melanoma, head and neck, liver or kidney cancer. Each CDR3 is given with its conserved first and last residue. Each record gives: clone size, V gene, J gene, D gene, CDR3 length, CDR3 DNA, CDR3 protein. A D gene is named only where the DNA matches it firmly. The size field is filled for only some rows; it gives once, few, many or a size class.

abundance: NA; v_gene: TRBV28; j_gene: TRBJ2-7; d_gene: NA; len: 15; CDR3nt: TGTGCCAGCAGTTTATACCATGGATCCCCCTACGAGCAGTACTTC; CDR3aa: CASSLYHGSPYEQYF
abundance: few; v_gene: TRBV29-1; j_gene: TRBJ2-3; d_gene: TRBD2; len: 14; CDR3nt: TGCAGCGTCGCGGGACTACCCGGCACAGATACGCAGTATTTT; CDR3aa: CSVAGLPGTDTQYF
abundance: NA; v_gene: TRBV7-2; j_gene: TRBJ2-7; d_gene: NA; len: 11; CDR3nt: TGTGCCAGCACAGGGGGGGACGAGCAGTACTTC; CDR3aa: CASTGGDEQYF
abundance: NA; v_gene: TRBV7-2; j_gene: TRBJ2-2; d_gene: TRBD2; len: 16; CDR3nt: TGTGCCAGCAGCTCCCGACTAGCGGGAGATAGCGGGGAGCTGTTTTTT; CDR3aa: CASSSRLAGDSGELFF
abundance: NA; v_gene: TRBV2; j_gene: TRBJ2-5; d_gene: NA; len: 14; CDR3nt: TGTGCCAGCAGTGAATTCGGCGGGGAAGAGACCCAGTACTTC; CDR3aa: CASSEFGGEETQYF
abundance: NA; v_gene: TRBV29-1; j_gene: TRBJ1-1; d_gene: NA; len: 11; CDR3nt: TGCAGCGTCCCCTCGGGAACTGAAGCTTTCTTT; CDR3aa: CSVPSGTEAFF
abundance: few; v_gene: TRBV7-8; j_gene: TRBJ2-7; d_gene: TRBD1; len: 13; CDR3nt: TGTGCCAGCAGCGCGGGACAGGGGGGCGAGCAGTACTTC; CDR3aa: CASSAGQGGEQYF
abundance: once; v_gene: TRBV4-1; j_gene: TRBJ2-7; d_gene: NA; len: 14; CDR3nt: TGCGCCAGCAGCCAAGGGGGCAGTTTTAATGAGCAGTACTTC; CDR3aa: CASSQGGSFNEQYF
abundance: NA; v_gene: TRBV27; j_gene: TRBJ1-1; d_gene: TRBD1; len: 14; CDR3nt: TGTGCCAGCAGTTTACGACAGGGGGATACTGAAGCTTTCTTT; CDR3aa: CASSLRQGDTEAFF
abundance: NA; v_gene: TRBV28; j_gene: TRBJ2-7; d_gene: TRBD2; len: 16; CDR3nt: TGTGCCAGCAGTTTACCCCTCACAGAGAGCGGGGGCGAGCAGTACTTC; CDR3aa: CASSLPLTESGGEQYF
abundance: NA; v_gene: TRBV4-2; j_gene: TRBJ2-3; d_gene: TRBD2; len: 17; CDR3nt: TGTGCCAGCAGCCAAGAACTAGCGGGGGGGAGCACAGATACGCAGTATTTT; CDR3aa: CASSQELAGGSTDTQYF
abundance: NA; v_gene: TRBV27; j_gene: TRBJ2-1; d_gene: NA; len: 15; CDR3nt: TGTGCCAGCAGTCCCCTGAGACAGTTTATCAATGAGCAGTTCTTC; CDR3aa: CASSPLRQFINEQFF
abundance: once; v_gene: TRBV10-3; j_gene: TRBJ2-3; d_gene: TRBD2; len: 16; CDR3nt: TGTGCCATCAGTGAGTCAGGACTAGCGGACACAGATACGCAGTATTTT; CDR3aa: CAISESGLADTDTQYF
abundance: NA; v_gene: TRBV5-4; j_gene: TRBJ2-3; d_gene: TRBD2; len: 15; CDR3nt: TGTGCCAGCAGCTTTCTAGCGGGATCCACAGATACGCAGTATTTT; CDR3aa: CASSFLAGSTDTQYF
abundance: NA; v_gene: TRBV9; j_gene: TRBJ2-7; d_gene: TRBD2; len: 15; CDR3nt: TGTGCCAGCAGCGTCCAGCGGGAGGGCCGGTACGAGCAGTACTTC; CDR3aa: CASSVQREGRYEQYF
abundance: few; v_gene: TRBV9; j_gene: TRBJ2-3; d_gene: NA; len: 15; CDR3nt: TGTGCCAGCAGCGTAGAGGCGGTCCCGACAGATACGCAGTATTTT; CDR3aa: CASSVEAVPTDTQYF
abundance: NA; v_gene: TRBV13; j_gene: TRBJ1-1; d_gene: NA; len: 14; CDR3nt: TGTGCCAGCAGCGTAACAGGGTTGGGCACTGAAGCTTTCTTT; CDR3aa: CASSVTGLGTEAFF
abundance: NA; v_gene: TRBV28; j_gene: TRBJ2-7; d_gene: NA; len: 15; CDR3nt: TGTGCCAGCAGTGTCCCAAACTCACAGGGTTACGAGCAGTACTTC; CDR3aa: CASSVPNSQGYEQYF
abundance: NA; v_gene: TRBV19; j_gene: TRBJ2-1; d_gene: NA; len: 13; CDR3nt: TGTGCCAGTAGTATAGCAGCCGCCGGGTTGGAGTTCTTC; CDR3aa: CASSIAAAGLEFF
abundance: NA; v_gene: TRBV4-1; j_gene: TRBJ1-2; d_gene: NA; len: 16; CDR3nt: TGCGCCAGCAGCCACCATTCGCTGAGCCTTAACTATGGCTACACCTTC; CDR3aa: CASSHHSLSLNYGYTF
abundance: NA; v_gene: TRBV9; j_gene: TRBJ2-1; d_gene: NA; len: 15; CDR3nt: TGTGCCAGCAGCGTAACGTCTAGCGACCCACCCCAGCAGTTCTTC; CDR3aa: CASSVTSSDPPQQFF
abundance: NA; v_gene: TRBV6-1; j_gene: TRBJ1-1; d_gene: TRBD1; len: 13; CDR3nt: TGTGCCAGCAGGACAGGGTTCCTTGCTGAAGCTTTCTTT; CDR3aa: CASRTGFLAEAFF
abundance: NA; v_gene: TRBV6-6; j_gene: TRBJ1-1; d_gene: NA; len: 14; CDR3nt: TGTGCCAGCAGATCGACAGGTCCGGCTACTGAAGCTTTCTTT; CDR3aa: CASRSTGPATEAFF
abundance: NA; v_gene: TRBV27; j_gene: TRBJ1-5; d_gene: TRBD1; len: 15; CDR3nt: TGTGCCAGCAGTCCCGGGACAGGGGGCAATCAGCCCCAGCATTTT; CDR3aa: CASSPGTGGNQPQHF
abundance: NA; v_gene: TRBV2; j_gene: TRBJ1-2; d_gene: NA; len: 14; CDR3nt: TGTGCCAGCAGGGCCCCGGACGGGAACTATGGCTACGCCTTC; CDR3aa: CASRAPDGNYGYAF
abundance: NA; v_gene: TRBV5-1; j_gene: TRBJ2-2; d_gene: NA; len: 17; CDR3nt: TGCGCCAGCAGCTTTGTCCAAGGGGGGCTGAGCACCGGGGAGCTGTTTTTT; CDR3aa: CASSFVQGGLSTGELFF
abundance: NA; v_gene: TRBV10-3; j_gene: TRBJ2-5; d_gene: NA; len: 15; CDR3nt: TGTGCCATCAGTGCGGGGGACGGATACCAAGAGACCCAGTACTTC; CDR3aa: CAISAGDGYQETQYF
abundance: NA; v_gene: TRBV27; j_gene: TRBJ2-7; d_gene: TRBD1; len: 14; CDR3nt: TGTGCCAGCAATACAAGGGGGCCCTCCTACGAGCAGTACTTC; CDR3aa: CASNTRGPSYEQYF
abundance: NA; v_gene: TRBV28; j_gene: TRBJ2-1; d_gene: NA; len: 12; CDR3nt: TGTGCCAGCAGTTTAGGGGGGAATGAGCAGTTCTTC; CDR3aa: CASSLGGNEQFF
abundance: NA; v_gene: TRBV7-9; j_gene: TRBJ2-7; d_gene: NA; len: 13; CDR3nt: TGTGCCAGCAAGCCGGGAGAGGGGGGCGAGCAGTACTTC; CDR3aa: CASKPGEGGEQYF
abundance: NA; v_gene: TRBV5-4; j_gene: TRBJ2-1; d_gene: TRBD2; len: 12; CDR3nt: TGTGCCAGCAGCCCAGCGGGGAATGAGCAGTTCTTC; CDR3aa: CASSPAGNEQFF
abundance: once; v_gene: TRBV7-9; j_gene: TRBJ2-7; d_gene: NA; len: 11; CDR3nt: TGTGCCAGCAGCGACAGATACGAGCAGTACTTC; CDR3aa: CASSDRYEQYF
abundance: NA; v_gene: TRBV27; j_gene: TRBJ2-7; d_gene: TRBD1; len: 12; CDR3nt: TGTGCCAGCCGGACAGGGGGCTACGAGCAGTACTTC; CDR3aa: CASRTGGYEQYF